The table lists the clone carrying this T cell receptor (beta chain) with a count of one. Its antigen is still unknown. Germline CDR1 reads LGHNA; CDR2 reads YSLEER. CDR3 size: 17 residues. Trimming cost V 0 bases and J 3 bases, with 17 bases left between them. This sample is part of a study of shared clonotypes between healthy human individuals. CD45RO negativity and positive selection for CCR7 defined naive CD8 cells, a population that excluded terminally differentiated effector memory CD45RA+ cells. The assay was immunoSEQ multiplex PCR, and TCRdb's table has in-frame clones only and misses some. The sample has around 2,000,000 clones; about 95% are singletons. The study, taken as a whole, reports: Clonotype sharing levels among donors were expected to vary with sequencing depth.

The clonotype was recovered from a man aged 18 to 30 in good health. V is TRBV4-3 and J is TRBJ1-2; a possible D gene is TRBD1 (5 bases). The material sequenced was naive CD8+ T cells sorted from blood. CDR3 protein: CASSQDASGDIYYGYTF. The CDR3 bases are TGCGCCAGCAGCCAAGATGCCTCGGGGGATATCTACTATGGCTACACCTTC.